The 26 T cell receptor beta chains in this list originate from one sample, sequenced in a study of blood T cell repertoires in COVID-19. Repertoires were generated with immunoSEQ multiplex PCR, while TCRdb's copy carries only in-frame clones and drops some. Altogether 200,000 to 250,000 clones are present, approximately 80% being singletons, with the ten largest covering 1.8%. Sequencing used PBMCs or T cells enriched from blood (not recorded which). The receptors were sampled from a man aged 60 to 75 who had recovered from COVID-19.

This chain links TRBV7-2 with TRBJ1-4; 7 bases fit TRBD1. Per the germline V gene, CDR1 is SGHTA and CDR2 is FQGNSA. The V segment lost 1 base and the J segment 6 bases; nucleotides outside the gene matches: 14. This CDR3 region has 18 residues. Written as DNA, the CDR3 is TGTGCCAGCAGCTTAGAAGGGGGGACAGCGCGAATCGATGAAAAACTGTTTTTT. This gives the protein CASSLEGGTARIDEKLFF.

This clone was counted a few times. V and J are TRBV12-3 or TRBV12-4 and TRBJ1-2, with D possibly being TRBD1 (6 bases). Trimming stripped 8 bases from V and 4 bases from J, with 11 bases between. This CDR3 has 12 amino acids. Here the CDR3 reads CASSQGGYGYTF. CDR3 DNA sequence: TGTGCCAGCTCACAGGGTGGCTATGGCTACACCTTC.

This rearrangement joins TRBV21-1 to TRBJ2-1; the table's TRBD1 call for D was not verified on the DNA. TRBV21-1 is a documented pseudogene. This CDR3 comprises 16 residues. The CDR3 region is CASSSPRRQGDNEQFF. CDR3 sequence (DNA): TGTGCCAGCAGCTCTCCGAGGCGACAGGGGGACAATGAGCAGTTCTTC.

This clone has a handful of counts. The V and J genes are TRBV12-3 or TRBV12-4 and TRBJ1-1; TRBD1 is a possible D gene (5 bases). Trimming left V 1 base short and J 12 bases short, with 12 bases between. This CDR3 is 12 amino acids long. The CDR3 reads CASSLGQGGPFF. As DNA, the CDR3 is TGTGCCAGCAGTTTAGGGCAGGGAGGGCCTTTCTTT.

The chain employs TRBV10-3 and TRBJ1-4; TRBD1 aligns across 10 bases. In germline, CDR1 is ENHRY, CDR2 SYGVKD. V shed 6 bases and J 8 bases; nucleotides not matched to a gene: 9. This CDR3 has 15 amino acids. This CDR3 reads CAISPGQGKGEKLFF. In nucleotides, the CDR3 is TGTGCCATCAGCCCGGGACAGGGGAAAGGCGAAAAACTGTTTTTT.

In this sample, this clone turned up once. The chain is built from TRBV7-6 and TRBJ2-3; 7 bases are a match to TRBD1. Per germline, CDR1 SGHVS and CDR2 FNYEAQ. V gave up 4 bases and J gave up 2 bases; unmatched junction bases: 6. The CDR3 is made up of 15 amino acids. The CDR3 sequence is CASSSIQGPTDTQYF. CDR3 sequence (DNA): TGTGCCAGCAGCTCAATACAGGGGCCCACAGATACGCAGTATTTT.

This chain joins TRBV19 and TRBJ2-3, with a weak D call TRBD1 (5 bases). CDR3 size: 17 residues. Trimming stripped 4 bases from V and 0 bases from J, with 17 bases between. CDR1 is LNHDA and CDR2 is SQIVND in the germline V gene (reference sequence). CDR3 nucleotides: TGTGCCAGTAGTACTCGGCGAACAAGGACAAGCACAGATACGCAGTATTTT. Protein: CASSTRRTRTSTDTQYF. The variable domain in full, completed from reference TRBV19 and TRBJ2-3, reads DGGITQSPKYLFRKEGQNVTLSCEQNLNHDAMYWYRQDPGQGLRLIYYSQIVNDFQKGDIAEGYSVSREKKESFPLTVTSAQKNPTAFYLCASSTRRTRTSTDTQYFGPGTRLTVL.

V gene TRBV24-1 combines with J gene TRBJ1-2, with 8 nucleotides matching TRBD1. Germline-derived CDR1 and CDR2 are KGHDR and SFDVKD. The CDR3 has 17 residues. V trimming: 2 bases; J trimming: 4 bases; junction bases outside the gene matches: 11. The CDR3 protein is CATSDSNAGGAGYGYTF. CDR3 nucleotide sequence: TGTGCCACCAGTGATTCGAATGCAGGGGGCGCGGGCTATGGCTACACCTTC.

Only one count was recorded for this clone. The V and J genes are TRBV11-2 and TRBJ1-5; D uncertain. This CDR3 is 13 amino acids long. Germline loops: CDR1 SGHAT, CDR2 FQNNGV. V was cut by 5 bases and J by 1 base, with 6 bases left in between. The CDR3 DNA is TGTGCCAGCAGCCGAGAGAGCAATCAGCCCCAGCATTTT. It translates to CASSRESNQPQHF.

This chain connects TRBV19 to TRBJ1-1; 9 nucleotides align to TRBD1. CDR1 is LNHDA, CDR2 SQIVND, per germline (reference sequence). The CDR3 has 16 residues. The V segment lost 6 bases and the J segment 0 bases; nucleotides outside the gene matches: 8. CDR3 nucleotide sequence: TGTGCCAGTAGCCCCCGGGACAGGGTTTTGAACACTGAAGCTTTCTTT. Its translation is CASSPRDRVLNTEAFF.

This clone was detected a few times. This chain joins TRBV5-6 and TRBJ1-6, with 7 bases fitting TRBD1. CDR1 is SGHDT and CDR2 is YYEEEE in the germline V gene. The CDR3 has 15 amino acids. V lost 5 bases, J lost 8 bases, and 10 bases stayed unmatched. CDR3 coding DNA: TGTGCCAGCAGTACGCTGACAGGGTCGCATTCACCCCTCCACTTT. This encodes CASSTLTGSHSPLHF.

This clone was seen only a few times. The CDR3 nucleotides read TGTGCCAGCGCTAGCGAGAATGAGCAGTTCTTC. Its protein is CASASENEQFF. The rearrangement joins TRBV2 to TRBJ2-1; perhaps TRBD2 as D (6 bases). The CDR3 runs to 11 residues. V lost 8 bases and J 7 bases, leaving 9 bases between the germline ends. Germline CDR1 reads SNHLY; CDR2 reads FYNNEI.

This chain links TRBV27 with TRBJ1-1; 7 nucleotides line up with TRBD1. The CDR3 spans 15 residues. The V segment lost 5 bases and the J segment 1 base; nucleotides outside the gene matches: 7. From germline, CDR1 is MNHEY and CDR2 SMNVEV (reference sequence). The CDR3 coding sequence is TGTGCCAGCAGTCCAGATGGACAGGCGAACACTGAAGCTTTCTTT. Translated, it gives CASSPDGQANTEAFF.

V and J are TRBV19 and TRBJ2-3, with 13 bases matching TRBD2. V gave up 4 bases and J gave up 2 bases; unmatched junction bases: 3. The germline V gene encodes CDR1 LNHDA and CDR2 SQIVND (reference sequence). The CDR3 extends over 16 amino acids. CDR3 sequence reads: CASSTLAGGLTDTQYF. The CDR3 coding sequence is TGTGCCAGTAGTACACTAGCGGGGGGGCTCACAGATACGCAGTATTTT.

This rearrangement joins TRBV9 to TRBJ2-1; maybe TRBD2 (5 bases). Between the trimmed V and J ends, which lost 0 bases and 10 bases, there was a span of 17 bases. The germline CDR1 and CDR2 sequences are SGDLS and YYNGEE. The CDR3 has 15 residues. The CDR3 region is CASSVASGENMEQFF. CDR3 nucleotide sequence: TGTGCCAGCAGCGTAGCCAGCGGAGAAAACATGGAGCAGTTCTTC.

The genes are TRBV7-2 and TRBJ2-5, with D maybe TRBD2 (6 bases). This CDR3 spans 15 amino acids. Germline loops: CDR1 SGHTA, CDR2 FQGNSA. V was pared by 1 base and J by 5 bases, with 14 bases between. DNA for the CDR3: TGTGCCAGCAGCTTAGATCCCTTGGCGGGGGAGACCCAGTACTTC. It translates to CASSLDPLAGETQYF.

The V gene is TRBV7-9, the J gene TRBJ1-2, with 9 nucleotides matching TRBD1. This CDR3 has 17 amino acids. Per the germline V gene, CDR1 is SEHNR and CDR2 is FQNEAQ (reference sequence). V lost 1 base and J lost 3; bases outside the gene matches: 9. CDR3: CASSLDLRDRVDYGYTF. In nucleotides, the CDR3 is TGTGCCAGCAGCTTAGATCTGCGGGACAGGGTAGACTATGGCTACACCTTC.

The J gene is TRBJ1-2, the V gene TRBV12-3 or TRBV12-4; D unclear. Trimming removed 5 bases at V and 8 bases at J, with 15 bases between. The CDR3 consists of 13 residues. The CDR3 is CASSLSSGNGYTF. The CDR3 bases are TGTGCCAGCAGTCTTTCATCGGGTAACGGCTACACCTTC.

This sequence joins TRBV21-1 and TRBJ1-4; the table's D gene call, TRBD1, was not cross checked with the DNA. TRBV21-1 is described as a pseudogene. This CDR3 is built from 15 residues. CDR3 loop: CASTQRTGGLEKLFF. Here the CDR3 DNA reads TGTGCCAGCACCCAACGGACAGGGGGTTTGGAAAAACTGTTTTTT.

The chain combines TRBV5-1 with TRBJ1-1; perhaps TRBD1 as D (6 bases). V was clipped by 3 bases and J by 4 bases, with 19 bases between them. This CDR3 has 16 residues. Per the germline V gene, CDR1 is SGHRS and CDR2 is YFSETQ. CDR3 sequence: CASSSQSRGFGTEAFF. The CDR3 DNA reads TGCGCCAGCAGCTCGCAAAGCAGGGGTTTCGGCACTGAAGCTTTCTTT.

As to this clone: Additional DNA sequences in this sample encode the identical CDR3. This rearrangement joins TRBV2 to TRBJ1-4; 9 nucleotides line up with TRBD1. Looked up from germline, CDR1 is SNHLY and CDR2 is FYNNEI. The V and J ends lost 5 bases and 8 bases, in that order; junction bases with no gene match: 3. CDR3 length equals 13 residues. Written as DNA, the CDR3 is TGTGCCAGCAGTCGGGACAGGGACGAAAAACTGTTTTTT. Protein: CASSRDRDEKLFF.

The CDR3 loop is CASSPGAGGAGELFF. The DNA of the CDR3 is TGCGCCAGCAGCCCCGGGGCTGGGGGCGCCGGGGAGCTGTTTTTT. This chain connects TRBV4-3 to TRBJ2-2, with D possibly matching TRBD1 (6 bases). Germline loops: CDR1 LGHNA, CDR2 YSLEER. CDR3 length: 15 amino acids. Trimming shortened V by 4 bases and J by 6 bases, and 15 bases separated the two germline ends.

The chain has TRBV18 and TRBJ2-3; 7 nucleotides match TRBD1. The CDR3 sequence is 17 residues long. CDR1 is KGHSH, CDR2 LQKENI, per germline. The J segment lost 0 bases and the V segment lost 0 bases, leaving 6 bases of the junction unmatched. The CDR3 here is CASSPPVWGQSTDTQYF. The CDR3 bases are TGTGCCAGCTCACCACCGGTCTGGGGACAGAGCACAGATACGCAGTATTTT.

CDR3 in amino acids: CASSLAPNGQGAVYNEQFF. CDR3 bases: TGCGCCAGCAGCTTGGCCCCGAACGGACAGGGGGCCGTCTACAATGAGCAGTTCTTC. The chain links TRBV5-1 to TRBJ2-1, with 11 bases lining up with TRBD1. Per germline, CDR1 SGHRS and CDR2 YFSETQ. CDR3 size: 19 residues. The ends lost 0 bases at V and 3 bases at J; junction bases unmatched: 11.

This clone was detected once. The rearrangement joins TRBV27 to TRBJ1-6, with 7 positions matching TRBD1. Germline values: CDR1 MNHEY, CDR2 SMNVEV (reference sequence). The CDR3 length is 16 residues. V lost 2 bases to trimming and J lost 5 bases; unmatched junction nucleotides: 6. The CDR3 DNA reads as TGTGCCAGCAGTTTACGCCCGACAGGGAATAATTCACCCCTCCACTTT. Encoded protein: CASSLRPTGNNSPLHF.

The chain combines TRBV11-2 with TRBJ1-3; weak D call: TRBD1 (5 bases). The V end was cut by 2 bases, the J end by 1 base, with 15 bases between. CDR1 is SGHAT, CDR2 FQNNGV, per germline. This CDR3 spans 17 amino acids. CDR3 sequence: CASSLLGGSGSGNTIYF. The CDR3 region has the DNA TGTGCCAGCAGCTTATTGGGGGGATCAGGATCTGGAAACACCATATATTTT.